The rows below give T cell receptor beta chains drawn from one sample of a study of blood T cell repertoires in COVID-19. Measured with immunoSEQ multiplex PCR; TCRdb has only the in-frame clones, and not every one. The table records around 360,000 clones, around 87% of them present only once. Specimen: PBMCs or T cells enriched from blood (not recorded which). The receptors derive from a man aged 35 to 55 in a cohort exposed to, infected with or recovered from COVID-19 (not recorded which). The CDR3 runs from the conserved cysteine through the conserved F or W. The order of the fields is V gene, J gene, D gene, clone size, CDR3 protein, CDR3 DNA. The D gene is left open where the match is weak. Some rows mark clone size as missing; the rest say once, few, many or name a class of expanded clone.

TRBV6-5	TRBJ2-1	-	-	CASRQTGSSYNEQFF	TGTGCCAGCAGACAAACTGGGAGCTCCTACAATGAGCAGTTCTTC
TRBV28	TRBJ1-5	TRBD1	-	CASSSGQGAMDASQPQHF	TGTGCCAGCAGTTCGGGACAGGGGGCGATGGATGCGAGCCAGCCCCAGCATTTT
TRBV18	TRBJ2-2	TRBD1	-	CASSHEYRGNTGELFF	TGTGCCAGCTCACACGAGTACAGGGGGAACACCGGGGAGCTGTTTTTT
TRBV7-6	TRBJ2-5	TRBD2	-	CASSLVPSGRRETQYF	TGTGCCAGCAGCTTAGTACCTAGCGGGAGGAGAGAGACCCAGTACTTC
TRBV7-8	TRBJ1-4	-	-	CASSLSVYEKLFF	TGTGCCAGCAGCTTATCGGTGTATGAAAAACTGTTTTTT
TRBV6-5	TRBJ2-7	TRBD1	-	CASKGQGAAEQYF	TGTGCCAGCAAGGGACAGGGGGCGGCCGAGCAGTACTTC
TRBV3-1/TRBV3-2	TRBJ1-1	TRBD1	-	CASSLGQGMNTEAFF	TGTGCCAGCAGCCTCGGACAGGGGATGAACACTGAAGCTTTCTTT
TRBV7-9	TRBJ2-5	TRBD2	-	CASSIAASGPYF	TGTGCCAGCAGCATAGCGGCTAGCGGACCTTACTTC
TRBV18	TRBJ1-2	TRBD1	-	CASSPPVSTGTGKGRYTF	TGTGCCAGCTCACCGCCCGTCTCTACCGGGACAGGGAAAGGTCGCTACACCTTC
TRBV6-1	TRBJ1-5	-	-	CASSETRVYQPQHF	TGTGCCAGCAGTGAAACGCGGGTGTATCAGCCCCAGCATTTT
TRBV20-1	TRBJ1-2	-	-	CSASSGRETDGYTF	TGCAGTGCTAGTTCCGGCAGGGAAACGGATGGCTACACCTTC
TRBV2	TRBJ1-6	-	once	CASSYSNSYNSPLHF	TGTGCCAGCAGTTACAGCAACTCCTATAATTCACCCCTCCACTTT
TRBV5-1	TRBJ1-3	TRBD1	-	CASRETGPSSGNTIYF	TGCGCCAGCAGAGAGACAGGGCCTTCCTCTGGAAACACCATATATTTT
TRBV4-2	TRBJ2-1	TRBD2	-	CASSQDPTSGSYNEQFF	TGTGCCAGCAGCCAAGACCCGACTAGCGGCTCCTACAATGAGCAGTTCTTC
TRBV18	TRBJ2-3	-	-	CASSPTYIRAYSTDTQYF	TGTGCCAGCTCACCGACGTACATAAGAGCGTACAGCACAGATACGCAGTATTTT
TRBV6-1	TRBJ2-2	-	once	CASSEMRGNTGELFF	TGTGCCAGCAGTGAAATGCGGGGGAACACCGGGGAGCTGTTTTTT
TRBV10-3	TRBJ1-2	-	-	CAISERTANYGYTF	TGTGCCATCAGTGAAAGAACAGCAAACTATGGCTACACCTTC
TRBV19	TRBJ1-2	-	-	CASSPNPGGGGYYGYTF	TGTGCCAGTAGTCCGAACCCCGGGGGCGGGGGTTACTATGGCTACACCTTC
TRBV11-3	TRBJ2-1	-	-	CASSLGAATYNEQFF	TGTGCCAGCAGCTTAGGAGCCGCTACCTACAATGAGCAGTTCTTC
TRBV28	TRBJ1-5	TRBD1	-	CASSLTGGQPQHF	TGTGCCAGCAGCCTGACAGGGGGCCAGCCCCAGCATTTT
TRBV7-9	TRBJ2-7	-	-	CASSLAGWTSNYEQYF	TGTGCCAGCAGCTTAGCGGGGTGGACAAGCAACTACGAGCAGTACTTC
TRBV7-8	TRBJ2-6	TRBD1	-	CASSLGQGGAGANVLTF	TGTGCCAGCAGCTTAGGACAGGGGGGCGCCGGGGCCAACGTCCTGACTTTC
TRBV7-2	TRBJ1-3	TRBD1	few	CASSRQGAGNTIYF	TGTGCCAGCAGCAGACAGGGGGCTGGAAACACCATATATTTT
TRBV6-5	TRBJ2-1	TRBD2	-	CASSYRRTSNEQFF	TGTGCCAGCAGTTACCGACGGACTAGCAATGAGCAGTTCTTC
TRBV1	TRBJ2-5	-	once	CTSSQARRDRGKTQYF	TGCACCAGCAGCCAAGCTCGACGGGACAGGGGGAAGACCCAGTACTTC
TRBV5-1	TRBJ2-7	-	-	CASSLGQLPYEQYF	TGCGCCAGCAGCTTGGGACAGTTACCCTACGAGCAGTACTTC
TRBV15	TRBJ1-2	TRBD1	-	CATSRGGTGGGGYTF	TGTGCCACCAGCAGAGGAGGGACAGGGGGGGGTGGCTACACCTTC
TRBV5-1	TRBJ1-1	TRBD1	once	CASSWGQGREAFF	TGCGCCAGCAGCTGGGGACAGGGCCGTGAAGCTTTCTTT
TRBV14	TRBJ2-6	-	-	CASSQGLTGRPSGANVLTF	TGTGCCAGCAGCCAAGGGTTGACAGGTCGACCCTCTGGGGCCAACGTCCTGACTTTC
TRBV24-1	TRBJ2-3	TRBD2	-	CATRGLAGDTQYF	TGTGCCACCAGAGGCCTAGCGGGAGATACGCAGTATTTT
TRBV7-9	TRBJ2-1	TRBD2	-	CASSLLAGGEQFF	TGTGCCAGCAGCTTACTAGCGGGAGGGGAGCAGTTCTTC
TRBV27	TRBJ2-7	-	-	CASSLSVRSSYEQYF	TGTGCCAGCAGTTTATCGGTCCGGAGCTCCTACGAGCAGTACTTC
TRBV6-2/TRBV6-3	TRBJ2-1	TRBD2	few	CASSPGTSDYNEQFF	TGTGCCAGCAGCCCCGGGACTAGCGACTACAATGAGCAGTTCTTC
TRBV5-4	TRBJ2-2	-	-	CASSLMPGDTGELFF	TGTGCCAGCAGCTTGATGCCGGGGGACACCGGGGAGCTGTTTTTT
TRBV7-2	TRBJ2-2	TRBD2	-	CASSRNGGAGVIGELFF	TGTGCCAGCAGCCGCAATGGGGGAGCGGGAGTGATCGGGGAGCTGTTTTTT